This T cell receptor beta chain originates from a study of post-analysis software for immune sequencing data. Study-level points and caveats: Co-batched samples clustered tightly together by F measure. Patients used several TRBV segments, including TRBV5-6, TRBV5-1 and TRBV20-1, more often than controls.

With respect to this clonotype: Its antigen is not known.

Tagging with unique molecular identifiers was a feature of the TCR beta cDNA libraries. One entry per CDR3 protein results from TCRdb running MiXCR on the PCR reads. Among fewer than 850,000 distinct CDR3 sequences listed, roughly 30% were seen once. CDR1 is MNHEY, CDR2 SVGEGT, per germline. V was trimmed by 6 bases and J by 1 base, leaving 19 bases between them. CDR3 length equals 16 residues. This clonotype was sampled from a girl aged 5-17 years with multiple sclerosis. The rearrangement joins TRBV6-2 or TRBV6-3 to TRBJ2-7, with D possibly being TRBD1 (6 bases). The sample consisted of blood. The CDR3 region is CASRGRWDTASYEQYF. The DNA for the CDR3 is TGTGCCAGCAGGGGACGGTGGGACACGGCTTCCTACGAGCAGTACTTC.